The next 30 T cell receptor beta chains were all read from a single sample in a study of blood T cell repertoires in COVID-19. TCRdb's copy holds only in-frame clones and misses some; the assay was immunoSEQ multiplex PCR. The sample has just over 150,000 clones; roughly 82% are singletons. Sequenced sample: peripheral blood. The receptors originated from a woman in her forties with COVID-19, enrolled during active disease.

The chain combines TRBV6-5 with TRBJ1-2; D is unclear. Looked up from germline, CDR1 is MNHEY and CDR2 is SVGAGI. Trimming pared 8 bases from V and 7 bases from J, leaving 23 bases between. The CDR3 loop spans 15 amino acids. The CDR3 here is CASRPEIGSRSGYTF. The CDR3 DNA is TGTGCCAGCCGCCCGGAGATAGGGAGCAGGAGTGGCTACACCTTC.

This clone has a handful of counts. The V gene is TRBV30, the J gene TRBJ2-5; 11 bases map to TRBD2. The V gene end was trimmed by 3 bases and the J gene end by 6 bases; junction bases not matched to a gene: 15. This CDR3 spans 17 amino acids. The germline gives CDR1 GTSNPN, CDR2 SVGIG (reference sequence). CDR3 nucleotides: TGTGCCTGGAGCTTACTAGCGGGAGTAAGGGGACGTAAGACCCAGTACTTC. It codes for CAWSLLAGVRGRKTQYF.

V gene TRBV5-6 combines with J gene TRBJ2-7, with TRBD1 matching 9 bases. CDR1 SGHDT and CDR2 YYEEEE come from the germline V gene. The CDR3 runs 14 residues. J lost 1 base, V lost 2 bases, and 1 base had no gene match. The DNA for the CDR3 is TGTGCCAGCAGCTTCGACAGGGGGTCCTACGAGCAGTACGTC. Translating it yields CASSFDRGSYEQYV.

V and J are TRBV10-3 and TRBJ1-1; the D gene is possibly TRBD1 (5 bases). V gave up 6 bases and J gave up 7 bases, with 12 bases separating them. Looked up from germline, CDR1 is ENHRY and CDR2 is SYGVKD. The CDR3 contains 12 residues. CDR3: CAIRGRGVEAFF. As DNA, the CDR3 is TGTGCCATCAGGGGGAGGGGCGTTGAAGCTTTCTTT.

The V gene is TRBV19, the J gene TRBJ1-4; maybe TRBD1 (5 bases). Germline values: CDR1 LNHDA, CDR2 SQIVND (reference sequence). Deletions cut 2 bases from V and 0 bases from J, with 13 bases between. The CDR3 contains 17 residues. The CDR3 DNA reads TGTGCCAGTAGTATAAGAGGGAGGGGTGCAACTAATGAAAAACTGTTTTTT. Protein: CASSIRGRGATNEKLFF.

The genes are TRBV28 and TRBJ2-5, with TRBD2 identical over 7 bases. This CDR3 comprises 14 residues. Trimming took 2 bases from V and 5 from J; bases not matched to a gene: 5. CDR1 and CDR2 (germline): MDHEN, SYDVKM. Here the CDR3 DNA reads TGTGCCAGCAGTTTAATGAGGGGAGGGGAGACCCAGTACTTC. Protein product: CASSLMRGGETQYF.

The chain has TRBV5-1 and TRBJ2-1; D uncertain. CDR1 is SGHRS and CDR2 is YFSETQ in the germline V gene. CDR3 length: 15 residues. V was shortened by 1 base and J by 13 bases, with 21 bases between the two germline ends. CDR3 in DNA: TGCGCCAGCAGCTTGTTGCCTCCGGTTGGAGAAATCCAGTTCTTC. Its protein is CASSLLPPVGEIQFF.

This chain uses TRBV6-4 with TRBJ2-3, with TRBD2 identical over 8 bases. Losses at the gene ends were 8 bases for V and 2 bases for J; bases not matched to a gene: 6. CDR3 length equals 14 residues. Germline CDR1 and CDR2: MRHNA and SNTAGT. The chain's CDR3 is CASSAGDDTDTQYF. CDR3 nucleotides: TGTGCCAGCTCAGCGGGGGATGACACAGATACGCAGTATTTT.

The V gene is TRBV5-4, the J gene TRBJ2-5, with 8 bases that match TRBD2. The CDR3 is 14 residues long. CDR1 and CDR2 from the germline V gene are SGHNT and YYREEE (reference sequence). With 7 bases clipped from V and 7 bases from J, the junction kept 12 bases outside the gene matches. Written as DNA, the CDR3 is TGTGCCAGCGCTAGGACTAGCAGGGGAGGGACCCAGTACTTC. Its translation: CASARTSRGGTQYF.

This chain links TRBV28 with TRBJ2-6; D uncertain. This CDR3 is 16 amino acids long. Germline lookup yields CDR1 MDHEN and CDR2 SYDVKM. V lost 2 bases to trimming and J lost 0 bases, with 8 bases between them. CDR3: CASSLVLRSGANVLTF. CDR3 bases: TGTGCCAGCAGTTTAGTCCTTCGCTCTGGGGCCAACGTCCTGACTTTC. Full variable domain (rest looked up from reference TRBV28 and TRBJ2-6): DVKVTQSSRYLVKRTGEKVFLECVQDMDHENMFWYRQDPGLGLRLIYFSYDVKMKEKGDIPEGYSVSREKKERFSLILESASTNQTSMYLCASSLVLRSGANVLTFGAGSRLTVL.

The chain links TRBV19 to TRBJ1-4; no reliable D call. With 5 bases removed from V and 2 bases from J, the gap between germline ends came to 9 bases. In germline, CDR1 is LNHDA, CDR2 SQIVND (reference sequence). The CDR3 extends over 14 amino acids. The CDR3 sequence: CASSFGSTNEKLFF. CDR3 nucleotide sequence: TGTGCCAGTAGTTTTGGGAGTACTAATGAAAAACTGTTTTTT.

The V gene is TRBV7-5, the J gene TRBJ2-2; TRBD1, the D gene given by the table, was not confirmed from the DNA. TRBV7-5 represents a pseudogene. This CDR3 comprises 15 residues. In DNA, the CDR3 is TGTGTCAGAAGTTCTCAAACAGGGAACACCGGGGAGCTGTTTTTT. Protein product: CVRSSQTGNTGELFF.

This chain links TRBV5-1 with TRBJ2-5, with D perhaps matching TRBD2 (6 bases). Germline V gives CDR1 SGHRS, CDR2 YFSETQ. The V and J ends lost 4 bases and 5 bases respectively, with 12 bases between them. The CDR3 spans 13 residues. The CDR3 here is CASSGDFGETQYF. Written as DNA, the CDR3 is TGCGCCAGCAGCGGGGACTTCGGGGAGACCCAGTACTTC.

The table lists this clone with a few counts. V usage is TRBV11-2 and J usage is TRBJ1-1, with a weak D call TRBD1 (6 bases). The V end lost 3 bases, the J end lost 5 bases, and 13 bases lay between the germline ends. Germline V CDR1 and CDR2: SGHAT, FQNNGV. The CDR3 length is 14 residues. The CDR3 is CASSFQQGRTEAFF. CDR3 nucleotides: TGTGCCAGCAGCTTTCAACAGGGTCGAACTGAAGCTTTCTTT.

The chain employs TRBV7-9 and TRBJ1-2; possibly TRBD1 for D (5 bases). Trimming cost V 5 bases and J 4 bases, with 17 bases left between them. The CDR3 runs to 15 residues. Germline loops: CDR1 SEHNR, CDR2 FQNEAQ (reference sequence). This CDR3 reads CASSISGGSIYGYTF. In DNA form, the CDR3 reads TGTGCCAGCAGCATCAGCGGGGGGTCAATCTATGGCTACACCTTC.

The genes are TRBV27 and TRBJ2-2; D is possibly TRBD2 (5 bases). Germline V gene lookup returns CDR1 MNHEY and CDR2 SMNVEV (reference sequence). The CDR3 is made up of 14 amino acids. V was cut by 3 bases and J by 0 bases, with 5 bases left in between. The CDR3 loop reads CASSFGANTGELFF. CDR3 in DNA: TGTGCCAGCAGTTTCGGGGCGAACACCGGGGAGCTGTTTTTT.

J is TRBJ1-2 and V is TRBV2, with D perhaps TRBD1 (5 bases). V was clipped by 4 bases and J by 8 bases, with 17 bases between them. The CDR3 spans 14 residues. The germline V gene encodes CDR1 SNHLY and CDR2 FYNNEI. The CDR3 loop is CASSAGRATTGYTF. The CDR3 DNA sequence: TGTGCCAGCAGTGCTGGCAGGGCAACAACGGGCTACACCTTC.

Concerning this clone itself: Within the sample, other DNA sequences also encode this same CDR3. The rearrangement links TRBV30 to TRBJ2-1; weak D call: TRBD2 (7 bases). This CDR3 region has 15 residues. V was cut by 2 bases and J by 2 bases, with 13 bases left in between. Germline CDR1 reads GTSNPN; CDR2 reads SVGIG (reference sequence). The DNA for the CDR3 is TGTGCCTGGAGTACAGGGCTAGCGGCCTACAATGAGCAGTTCTTC. This sequence encodes CAWSTGLAAYNEQFF.

This clone was found once. The V gene is TRBV11-2, the J gene TRBJ1-5; 7 nucleotides match TRBD1. This CDR3 is built from 15 residues. Germline CDR1 is SGHAT and CDR2 is FQNNGV. Trimming took 1 base from V and 6 from J; bases not matched to a gene: 6. The CDR3 sequence: CASSLAGGLIQPQHF. Written as DNA, the CDR3 is TGTGCCAGCAGCTTAGCAGGGGGACTTATTCAGCCCCAGCATTTT.

This clone appeared a single time. A much larger clone sits a single nucleotide away, making a read error possible. The rearrangement links TRBV6-5 to TRBJ2-3; the match to TRBD2 covers 8 bases. The CDR3 covers 14 residues. V lost 4 bases to trimming and J lost 1 base; unmatched junction nucleotides: 1. Germline CDR1 reads MNHEY; CDR2 reads SVGAGI. CDR3 DNA: TGTGCCAGCAGTTTACTAGCGGGCACAGATACGCAGTATTTT. Encoded protein: CASSLLAGTDTQYF.

This clone has a single count. The V call is TRBV5-1, the J call TRBJ2-7; 7 positions match TRBD1. The germline V gene has CDR1 SGHRS and CDR2 YFSETQ. The length of the CDR3 is 16 residues. J lost 2 bases, V lost 2 bases, and 10 bases had no gene match. The CDR3 protein is CASSLSPDRSPYEQYF. CDR3 nucleotides: TGCGCCAGCAGCTTATCCCCGGACAGGTCGCCCTACGAGCAGTACTTC.

This clone was found a few times. This sequence joins TRBV3-1 (or the pseudogene TRBV3-2) and TRBJ1-5; D might be TRBD1 (6 bases). This CDR3 is 13 amino acids long. Trimming pared 1 base from V and 9 bases from J, leaving 10 bases between. The germline gives CDR1 LGHDT, CDR2 YNNKEL (reference sequence). CDR3 sequence (DNA): TGTGCCAGCAGCCAAGCGGGACAAGCGCCCCAGCATTTT. This translates into CASSQAGQAPQHF.

The chain carries TRBV29-1 and TRBJ2-5; no definite D call. Per the germline V gene, CDR1 is SQVTM and CDR2 is ANQGSEA. Trimming took off 4 bases at V and 5 bases at J, with 8 bases between the two ends. The CDR3 covers 11 residues. The CDR3 reads CSVAVGETQYF. The CDR3 DNA reads as TGCAGCGTTGCAGTCGGGGAGACCCAGTACTTC.

The gene calls are TRBV7-6 and TRBJ2-5; D is possibly TRBD1 (6 bases). The CDR3 covers 15 residues. The germline CDR1 and CDR2 sequences are SGHVS and FNYEAQ. Trimming pared 3 bases from V and 2 bases from J, leaving 13 bases between. In DNA, the CDR3 is TGTGCCAGCAGCTTCACTACAGGGTTGCAAGAGACCCAGTACTTC. Translating gives CASSFTTGLQETQYF.

This clone occurred a few times. V and J are TRBV5-6 and TRBJ2-3; 9 bases are a match to TRBD2. Germline V CDR1 and CDR2: SGHDT, YYEEEE. V was clipped by 2 bases and J by 7 bases; unmatched bases: 8. The CDR3 runs 15 residues. CDR3 loop: CASSLPRTSVNTQYF. Written as DNA, the CDR3 is TGTGCCAGCAGCTTACCTCGGACTAGCGTAAATACGCAGTATTTT. Supplemented by reference TRBV5-6 and TRBJ2-3, the full variable domain reads DAGVTQSPTHLIKTRGQQVTLRCSPKSGHDTVSWYQQALGQGPQFIFQYYEEEERQRGNFPDRFSGHQFPNYSSELNVNALLLGDSALYLCASSLPRTSVNTQYFGPGTRLTVL.

This clone was picked up a small number of times. The chain has TRBV15 and TRBJ1-6, with TRBD1 as a possible D gene (5 bases). Germline CDR1 is LNHNV and CDR2 is YYDKDF (reference sequence). Trimming removed 5 bases at V and 5 bases at J, with 16 bases between. The CDR3 has 16 amino acids. This CDR3 is CATSSGGWGNNSPLHF. As DNA, the CDR3 is TGTGCCACCAGCTCCGGAGGGTGGGGGAATAATTCACCCCTCCACTTT. The variable domain in full, with the rest retrieved from reference TRBV15 and TRBJ1-6, is DAMVIQNPRYQVTQFGKPVTLSCSQTLNHNVMYWYQQKSSQAPKLLFHYYDKDFNNEADTPDNFQSRRPNTSFCFLDIRSPGLGDTAMYLCATSSGGWGNNSPLHFGNGTRLTVT.

This chain links TRBV6-1 with TRBJ2-3; 7 bases agree with TRBD1. The CDR3 runs 14 residues. Trimming at V came to 10 bases and at J to 3 bases, leaving 10 bases not matched to a gene. The germline V gene encodes CDR1 MNHNS and CDR2 SASEGT. In nucleotides, the CDR3 is TGTGCCACCTCCGACAGGGATATGACAGATACGCAGTATTTT. Protein sequence: CATSDRDMTDTQYF.

The chain recombines TRBV7-2 with TRBJ2-7; 7 nucleotides match TRBD1. Germline V lookup: CDR1 SGHTA, CDR2 FQGNSA. CDR3 length equals 13 residues. The ends lost 5 bases at V and 5 bases at J; junction bases unmatched: 6. The CDR3 nucleotides are TGTGCCAGCAGCATACGAACAGGGGACGAGCAGTACTTC. Translated: CASSIRTGDEQYF.

Only one count was recorded for this clone. J is TRBJ2-7 and V is TRBV6-2 or TRBV6-3, with TRBD2 identical over 8 bases. Trimming took 2 bases from V and 5 from J; bases not matched to a gene: 11. CDR1 and CDR2 (germline): MNHEY, SVGEGT. CDR3 length: 16 amino acids. This CDR3 is CASSYEAGGVEDEQYF. For the CDR3, the DNA is TGTGCCAGCAGTTACGAGGCGGGAGGTGTGGAGGACGAGCAGTACTTC.

In its sample, this clone was seen a few times. J is TRBJ1-1 and V is TRBV7-9, with 10 bases that match TRBD1. The CDR3 loop spans 15 amino acids. J was trimmed by 5 bases and V by 5 bases; bases with no gene match: 8. Germline values: CDR1 SEHNR, CDR2 FQNEAQ (reference sequence). DNA for the CDR3: TGTGCCAGCAGCCACCTCCGGGACAGGGGAACTGAAGCTTTCTTT. This translates into CASSHLRDRGTEAFF. The full variable domain, completed using reference TRBV7-9 and TRBJ1-1, is DTGVSQNPRHKITKRGQNVTFRCDPISEHNRLYWYRQTLGQGPEFLTYFQNEAQLEKSRLLSDRFSAERPKGSFSTLEIQRTEQGDSAMYLCASSHLRDRGTEAFFGQGTRLTVV.